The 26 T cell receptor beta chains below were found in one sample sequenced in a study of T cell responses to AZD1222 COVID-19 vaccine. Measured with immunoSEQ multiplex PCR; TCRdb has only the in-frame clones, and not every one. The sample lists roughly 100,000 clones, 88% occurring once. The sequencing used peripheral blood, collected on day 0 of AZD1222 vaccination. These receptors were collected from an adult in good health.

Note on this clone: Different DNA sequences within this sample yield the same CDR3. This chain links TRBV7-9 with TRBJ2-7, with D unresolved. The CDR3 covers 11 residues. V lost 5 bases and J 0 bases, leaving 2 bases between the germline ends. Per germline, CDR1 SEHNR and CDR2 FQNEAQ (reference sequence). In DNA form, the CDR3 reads TGTGCCAGCAGCCCCTCCTACGAGCAGTACTTC. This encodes CASSPSYEQYF.

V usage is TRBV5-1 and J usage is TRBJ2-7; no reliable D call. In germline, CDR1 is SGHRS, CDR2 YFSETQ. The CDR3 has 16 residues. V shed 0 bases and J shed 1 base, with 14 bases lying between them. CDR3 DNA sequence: TGCGCCAGCAGCTTGGTTACCCGAAGGTCGTCCTACGAGCAGTACTTC. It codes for CASSLVTRRSSYEQYF.

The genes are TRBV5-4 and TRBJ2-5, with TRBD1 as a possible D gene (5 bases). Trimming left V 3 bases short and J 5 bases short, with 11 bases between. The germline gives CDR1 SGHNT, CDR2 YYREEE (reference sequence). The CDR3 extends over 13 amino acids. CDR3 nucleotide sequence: TGTGCCAGCAGCTCCAGGGAAGGGGAGACCCAGTACTTC. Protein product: CASSSREGETQYF.

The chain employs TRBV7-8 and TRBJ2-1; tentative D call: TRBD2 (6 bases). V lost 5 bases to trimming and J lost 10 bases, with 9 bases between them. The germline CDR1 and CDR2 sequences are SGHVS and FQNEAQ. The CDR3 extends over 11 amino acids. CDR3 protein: CASSHGGEQFF. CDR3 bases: TGTGCCAGCAGCCATGGGGGGGAGCAGTTCTTC.

CDR3 bases: TGTGCCAGCAGCCACCTGGGAGGCGATGAAAAACTGTTTTTT. Protein product: CASSHLGGDEKLFF. This chain links TRBV3-1 (or the pseudogene TRBV3-2) with TRBJ1-4; D unclear. Deletions cut 3 bases from V and 6 bases from J, with 11 bases between. Germline-derived CDR1 and CDR2 are LGHDT and YNNKEL (reference sequence). The CDR3 is 14 residues long.

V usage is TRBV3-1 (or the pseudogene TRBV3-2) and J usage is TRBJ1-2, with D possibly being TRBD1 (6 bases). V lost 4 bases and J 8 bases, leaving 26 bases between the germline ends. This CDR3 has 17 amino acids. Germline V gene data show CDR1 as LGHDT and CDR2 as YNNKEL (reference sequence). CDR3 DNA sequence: TGTGCCAGCAGCCTAGGGGTATCATCGGGGGCTGCGTGGGGCTACACCTTC. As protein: CASSLGVSSGAAWGYTF.

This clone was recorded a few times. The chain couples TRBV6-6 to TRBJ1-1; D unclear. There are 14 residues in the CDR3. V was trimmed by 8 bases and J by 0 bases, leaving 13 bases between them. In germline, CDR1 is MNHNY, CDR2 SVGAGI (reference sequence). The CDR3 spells CASATQIMNTEAFF. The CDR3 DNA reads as TGTGCCAGCGCAACACAGATAATGAACACTGAAGCTTTCTTT.

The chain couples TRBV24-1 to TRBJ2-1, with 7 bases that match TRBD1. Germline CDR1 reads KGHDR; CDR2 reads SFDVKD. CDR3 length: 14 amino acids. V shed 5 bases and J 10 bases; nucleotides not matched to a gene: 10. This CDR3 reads CATSVQGVVGEQFF. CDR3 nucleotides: TGTGCCACCAGTGTTCAGGGGGTGGTCGGGGAGCAGTTCTTC.

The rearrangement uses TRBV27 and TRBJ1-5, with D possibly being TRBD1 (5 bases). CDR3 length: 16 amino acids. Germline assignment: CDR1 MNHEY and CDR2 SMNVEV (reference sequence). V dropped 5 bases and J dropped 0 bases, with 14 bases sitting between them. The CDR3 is CASSSREWDSNQPQHF. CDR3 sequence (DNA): TGTGCCAGCAGTAGCAGGGAGTGGGATAGCAATCAGCCCCAGCATTTT.

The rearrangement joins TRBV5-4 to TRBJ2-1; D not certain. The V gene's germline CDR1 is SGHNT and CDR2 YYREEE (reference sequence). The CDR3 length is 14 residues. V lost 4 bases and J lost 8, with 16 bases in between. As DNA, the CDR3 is TGTGCCAGCAGCCCCGACTCGATGGGGTATGAGCAGTTCTTC. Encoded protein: CASSPDSMGYEQFF.

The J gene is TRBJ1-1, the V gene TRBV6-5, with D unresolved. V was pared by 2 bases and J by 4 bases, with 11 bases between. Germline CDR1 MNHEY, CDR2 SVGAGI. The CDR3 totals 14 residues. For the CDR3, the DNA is TGTGCCAGCAGTTACGGAATTGGAACCACTGAAGCTTTCTTT. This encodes CASSYGIGTTEAFF.

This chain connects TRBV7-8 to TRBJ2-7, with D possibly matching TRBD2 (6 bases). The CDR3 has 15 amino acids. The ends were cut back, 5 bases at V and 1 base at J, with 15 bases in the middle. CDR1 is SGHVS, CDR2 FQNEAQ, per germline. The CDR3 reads CASSHGSVGSYEQYF. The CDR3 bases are TGTGCCAGCAGCCACGGGAGCGTAGGGTCCTACGAGCAGTACTTC.

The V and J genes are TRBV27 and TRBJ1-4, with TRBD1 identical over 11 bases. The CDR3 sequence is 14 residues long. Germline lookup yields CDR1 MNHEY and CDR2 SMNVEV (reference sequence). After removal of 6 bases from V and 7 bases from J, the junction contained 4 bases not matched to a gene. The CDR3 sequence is CASSWDRGSEKLFF. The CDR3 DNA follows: TGTGCCAGCAGCTGGGACAGGGGGTCTGAAAAACTGTTTTTT.

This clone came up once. The CDR3 loop is CASSDRNQETQYF. The CDR3 DNA reads TGTGCCAGCAGTGACAGAAACCAAGAGACCCAGTACTTC. J is TRBJ2-5 and V is TRBV2, with D unclear. Germline lookup yields CDR1 SNHLY and CDR2 FYNNEI. Trimming pared 3 bases from V and 0 bases from J, leaving 5 bases between. CDR3 length: 13 amino acids.

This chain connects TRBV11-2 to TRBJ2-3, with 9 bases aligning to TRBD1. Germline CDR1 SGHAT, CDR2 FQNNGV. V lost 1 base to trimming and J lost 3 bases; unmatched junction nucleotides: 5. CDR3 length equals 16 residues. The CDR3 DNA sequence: TGTGCCAGCAGCTTAGGCGCGGGGACAGGGACAGATACGCAGTATTTT. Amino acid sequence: CASSLGAGTGTDTQYF.

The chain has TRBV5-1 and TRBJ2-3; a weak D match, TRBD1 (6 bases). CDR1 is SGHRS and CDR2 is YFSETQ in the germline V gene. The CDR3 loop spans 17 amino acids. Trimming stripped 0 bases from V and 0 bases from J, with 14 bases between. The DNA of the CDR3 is TGCGCCAGCAGCTTGGGGGCAGGGGATTTCAGCACAGATACGCAGTATTTT. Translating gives CASSLGAGDFSTDTQYF.

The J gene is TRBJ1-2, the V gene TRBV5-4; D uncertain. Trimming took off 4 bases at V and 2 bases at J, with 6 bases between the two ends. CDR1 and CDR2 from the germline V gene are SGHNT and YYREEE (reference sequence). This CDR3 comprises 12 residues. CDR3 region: CASSGQNYGYTF. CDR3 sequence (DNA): TGTGCCAGCAGCGGGCAGAACTATGGCTACACCTTC. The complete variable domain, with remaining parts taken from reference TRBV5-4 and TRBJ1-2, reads ETGVTQSPTHLIKTRGQQVTLRCSSQSGHNTVSWYQQALGQGPQFIFQYYREEENGRGNFPPRFSGLQFPNYSSELNVNALELDDSALYLCASSGQNYGYTFGSGTRLTVV.

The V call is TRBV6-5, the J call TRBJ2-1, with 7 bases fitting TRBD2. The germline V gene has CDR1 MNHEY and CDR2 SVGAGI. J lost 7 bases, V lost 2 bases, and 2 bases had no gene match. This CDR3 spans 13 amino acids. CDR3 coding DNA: TGTGCCAGCAGTTACGGACTAGGGAATGAGCAGTTCTTC. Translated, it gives CASSYGLGNEQFF.

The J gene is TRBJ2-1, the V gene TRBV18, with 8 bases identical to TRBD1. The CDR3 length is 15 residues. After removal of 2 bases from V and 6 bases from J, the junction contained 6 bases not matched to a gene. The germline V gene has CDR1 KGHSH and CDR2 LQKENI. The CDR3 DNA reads TGTGCCAGCTCACCAAGAGACAGGGGCCGCAATGAGCAGTTCTTC. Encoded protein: CASSPRDRGRNEQFF.

This CDR3 is CASSHGTGTGNTIYF. CDR3 DNA: TGTGCCAGCAGCCACGGGACAGGGACCGGAAACACCATATATTTT. The rearrangement links TRBV3-1 (or the pseudogene TRBV3-2) to TRBJ1-3, with 9 bases identical to TRBD1. V gave up 3 bases and J gave up 4 bases; unmatched junction bases: 4. Germline V gene lookup returns CDR1 LGHDT and CDR2 YNNKEL (reference sequence). The CDR3 contains 15 residues.

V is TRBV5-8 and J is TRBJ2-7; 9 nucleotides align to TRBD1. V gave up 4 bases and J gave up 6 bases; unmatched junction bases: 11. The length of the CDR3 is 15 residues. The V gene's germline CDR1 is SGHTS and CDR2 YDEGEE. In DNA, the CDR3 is TGTGCCAGCAGCATCCGGGACAGGGTTACGTCCGAGCAGTACTTC. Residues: CASSIRDRVTSEQYF. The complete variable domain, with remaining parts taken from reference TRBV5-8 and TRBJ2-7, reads EAGVTQSPTHLIKTRGQQATLRCSPISGHTSVYWYQQALGLGLQFLLWYDEGEERNRGNFPPRFSGRQFPNYSSELNVNALELEDSALYLCASSIRDRVTSEQYFGPGTRLTVT.

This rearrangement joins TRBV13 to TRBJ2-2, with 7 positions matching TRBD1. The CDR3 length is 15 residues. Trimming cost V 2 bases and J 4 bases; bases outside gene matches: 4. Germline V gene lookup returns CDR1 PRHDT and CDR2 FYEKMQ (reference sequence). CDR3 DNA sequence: TGTGCCAGCAGCTTATCAACAGGGGTCACCGGGGAGCTGTTTTTT. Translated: CASSLSTGVTGELFF. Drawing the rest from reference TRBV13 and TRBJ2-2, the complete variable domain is AAGVIQSPRHLIKEKRETATLKCYPIPRHDTVYWYQQGPGQDPQFLISFYEKMQSDKGSIPDRFSAQQFSDYHSELNMSSLELGDSALYFCASSLSTGVTGELFFGEGSRLTVL.

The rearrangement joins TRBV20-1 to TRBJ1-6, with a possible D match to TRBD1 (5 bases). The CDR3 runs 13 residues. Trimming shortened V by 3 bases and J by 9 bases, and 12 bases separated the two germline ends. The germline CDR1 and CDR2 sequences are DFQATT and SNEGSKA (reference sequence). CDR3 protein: CSASLGVSSPLHF. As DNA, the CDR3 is TGCAGTGCTAGTCTGGGGGTCAGTTCACCCCTCCACTTT.

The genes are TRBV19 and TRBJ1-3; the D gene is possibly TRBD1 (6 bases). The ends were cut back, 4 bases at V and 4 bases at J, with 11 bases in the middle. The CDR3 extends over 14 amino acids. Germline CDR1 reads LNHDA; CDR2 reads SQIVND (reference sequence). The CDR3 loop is CASSKTGTGNTIYF. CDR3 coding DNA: TGTGCCAGTAGTAAAACAGGGACCGGAAACACCATATATTTT.

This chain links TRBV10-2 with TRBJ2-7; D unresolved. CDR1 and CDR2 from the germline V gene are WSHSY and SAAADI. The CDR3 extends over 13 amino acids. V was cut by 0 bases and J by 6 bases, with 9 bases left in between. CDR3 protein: CASSESRTAEQYF. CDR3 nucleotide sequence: TGCGCCAGCAGTGAGTCCCGGACGGCCGAGCAGTACTTC.

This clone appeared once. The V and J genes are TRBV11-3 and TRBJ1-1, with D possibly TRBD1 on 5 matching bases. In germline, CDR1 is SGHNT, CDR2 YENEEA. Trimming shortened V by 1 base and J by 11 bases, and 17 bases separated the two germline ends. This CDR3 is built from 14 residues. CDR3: CASSLGGRDEAAFF. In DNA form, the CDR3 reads TGTGCCAGCAGCTTAGGGGGCAGGGACGAAGCCGCTTTCTTT.